This T cell receptor beta chain was retrieved from a study of human T cells and chemical hapten exposure (dated by TCRdb to the early 2020s). Study-wide context: For sensitization, 2% DPC in acetone was applied to a roughly 2 cm by roughly 2 cm area of upper inner arm skin. Patients additionally received weekly therapeutic DPC doses to the scalp throughout the roughly 26-week study period. Patch testing was done on the upper back using Finn chambers containing 0.01% DPC, and results were scored after 6 days according to International Contact Dermatitis Research Group standards. Most of the patients in the cohort were female, and the cohort covered alopecia areata with under or over 50% scalp involvement, alopecia totalis and alopecia universalis. Libraries were combined into a pool for sequencing, and differences in TCR yield between samples came mainly from small differences in library volumes within the pool. Peripheral blood TCR repertoire changes were tracked in vivo in alopecia patients during primary and secondary sensitization to the hapten diphenylcyclopropenone (DPC). Patient blood was sampled pre-sensitization (week 0) and at 2, 6 and about 24 weeks after DPC sensitization. For TCR sequencing, blood came from 25 to 35 alopecia patients at anywhere from one to four time points (pre-sensitization, 2, 6 and 24 weeks). The full study reports these points: Patch test score was positively correlated with the number of PT1 expanded TCRs, with significance at thresholds 8, 16 and 32 but not at 4. Expanded TCRs formed significantly more large CDR3 similarity clusters than pre-sensitization or healthy control sets, consistent with antigen-driven responses. All patients had alopecia, a presumed autoimmune disease, so their immune response might differ from that of healthy individuals. After repeated subsampling, the strength of the expansion versus patch-test correlation and the threshold at which it became significant changed. No change with DPC sensitization was found in the number of TCRs above 1 in 1000 frequency, and no evidence of global repertoire structure alterations was found.

Sample time point, as interpreted from the label and publication: patch test 2, 6 weeks after DPC sensitization. The sample's treatment or condition label, decoded: therapeutic diphenylcyclopropenone sensitization with weekly scalp DPC. Blood at each patch-test visit was drawn before the patch test was applied. Eligible patients were aged 18 to 70, diagnosed with alopecia, deemed suitable for DPC therapy, and excluded if pregnant. Total RNA was extracted from unfractionated whole blood collected in Tempus Blood RNA tubes. To note about this clonotype: No antigen is known for it. Nothing much larger sits one base from this clone, and base qualities are not available.

Looking up the germline V gene (reference sequence) yields CDR1 LGHDT and CDR2 YNNKEL. The CDR3 numbers 13 residues from cysteine through phenylalanine. Just the 39-base CDR3 DNA is kept, in frame starting at base 1. Trimming removed 4 bases from V and 3 bases from J, leaving 10 bases between the germline ends. Receptors were amplified or captured by RACE. Sequencing was performed on a NextSeq 500. During library preparation, unique molecular identifiers were attached to individual cDNA molecules so that TCRs could be counted quantitatively and reproducibly. For every blood RNA sample, sequencing covered both the TCR alpha and TCR beta chains. Per the source publication's procedure: A median of roughly 98,000 TCRs per sample was observed, with a range of 23,224 to 690,600. V, J and CDR3 annotation of the TCR reads was carried out using the Decombinator software suite. For PS versus PT1 abundance plots, all samples were subsampled to the same number of TCRs (28,000). TCRs were defined as expanded if absent before sensitization and observed at least eight times at the 2-week time point. The public sequencing data were trimmed at Q25 with fastp and processed into clonotypes with MiXCR by TCRdb, which kept only in-frame beta chains. Rows are combined by CDR3 protein, so each entry shows the most common genes and DNA. TCRdb's processing, not the authors' own work, is the source of the V and J calls. Counted in this sample were fewer than 100,000 distinct CDR3 sequences; about 9% of them appeared once. The ten largest clones represent about 2% of the sample.

The rearranged segments are TRBV3-1 and TRBJ2-7, with TRBD2 as a weak D call on 6 bases. The sequence was collected from a woman between 40 and 50 years old with alopecia areata. Some clones in this sample may be carry-over from other donors' samples. The material sequenced was whole blood, taken in connection with sensitization to the hapten diphenylcyclopropenone (DPC). The nucleotide sequence reads as follows: TGTGCCAGCAGCCGACTAGAATTCTACGAGCAGTACTTC. Its protein reads: CASSRLEFYEQYF.